Sequencing of this T cell receptor beta chain was carried out in a study of blood T cells in healthy people across ages. The germline V and J ends were trimmed by 4 bases and 6 bases, with 14 bases remaining between them. The CDR3 loop spans 14 amino acids. Germline CDR1 is SGDLS and CDR2 is YYNGEE. With a J-beta primer mix and a sample-barcoded 5' primer, a second PCR ran about 7 to 12 cycles. Via MiXCR, TCRdb re-called the 5' RACE reads, giving one row per CDR3 protein. The sample includes over a million distinct CDR3 sequences, under 55% seen only once; the top ten take 15% to 20%. This chain connects TRBV9 to TRBJ2-1; possibly TRBD1 or TRBD2 for D (5 bases each). The source is a woman aged 55-75 years in good health. Sequenced input: blood. The CDR3 spells CASSPWDRSNEQFF. In DNA form, the CDR3 reads TGTGCCAGCAGCCCCTGGGACCGCAGCAATGAGCAGTTCTTC.